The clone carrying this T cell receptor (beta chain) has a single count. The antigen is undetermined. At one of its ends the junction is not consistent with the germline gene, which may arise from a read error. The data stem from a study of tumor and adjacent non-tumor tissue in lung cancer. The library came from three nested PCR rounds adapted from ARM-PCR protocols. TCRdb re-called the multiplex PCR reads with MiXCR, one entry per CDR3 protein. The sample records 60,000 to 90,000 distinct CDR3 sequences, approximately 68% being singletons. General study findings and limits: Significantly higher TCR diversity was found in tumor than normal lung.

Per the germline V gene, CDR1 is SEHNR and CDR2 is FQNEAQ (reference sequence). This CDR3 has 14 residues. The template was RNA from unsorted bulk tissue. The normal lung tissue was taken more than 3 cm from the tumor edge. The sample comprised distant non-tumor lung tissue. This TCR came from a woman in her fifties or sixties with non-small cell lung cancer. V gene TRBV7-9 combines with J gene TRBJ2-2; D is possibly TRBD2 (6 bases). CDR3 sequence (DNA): TGTGGCAGCAGCCTTTCAGGGAGCACCGGGGGGCTGTTTTTT. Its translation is CGSSLSGSTGGLFF.